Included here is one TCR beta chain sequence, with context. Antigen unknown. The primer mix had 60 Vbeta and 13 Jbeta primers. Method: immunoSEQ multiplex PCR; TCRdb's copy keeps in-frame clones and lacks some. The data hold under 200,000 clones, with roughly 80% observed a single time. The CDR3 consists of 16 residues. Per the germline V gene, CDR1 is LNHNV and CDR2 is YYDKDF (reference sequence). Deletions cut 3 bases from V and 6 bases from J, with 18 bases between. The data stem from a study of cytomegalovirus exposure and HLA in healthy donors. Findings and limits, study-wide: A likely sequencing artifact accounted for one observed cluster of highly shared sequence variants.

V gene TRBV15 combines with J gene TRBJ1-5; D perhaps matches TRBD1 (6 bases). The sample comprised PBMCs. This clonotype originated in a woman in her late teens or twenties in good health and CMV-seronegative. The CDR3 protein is CATSSGTTPSGQPQHF. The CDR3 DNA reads TGTGCCACCAGCAGTGGGACAACTCCGTCTGGTCAGCCCCAGCATTTT.